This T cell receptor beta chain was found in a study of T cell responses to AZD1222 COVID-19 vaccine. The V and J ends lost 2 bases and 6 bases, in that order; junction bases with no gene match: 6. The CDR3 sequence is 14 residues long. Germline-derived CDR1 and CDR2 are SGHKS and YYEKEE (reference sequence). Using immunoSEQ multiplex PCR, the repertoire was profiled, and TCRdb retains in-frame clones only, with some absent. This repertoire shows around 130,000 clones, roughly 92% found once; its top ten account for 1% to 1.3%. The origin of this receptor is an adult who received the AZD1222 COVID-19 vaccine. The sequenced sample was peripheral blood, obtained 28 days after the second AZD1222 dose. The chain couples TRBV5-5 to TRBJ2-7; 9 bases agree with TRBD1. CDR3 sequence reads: CASSLQGAMGEQYF. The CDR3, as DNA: TGTGCCAGCAGCTTACAGGGGGCGATGGGCGAGCAGTACTTC.